These T cell receptor beta chains were read from a single sample in a study of blood T cell repertoires in COVID-19. Clones were read by immunoSEQ multiplex PCR, and TCRdb kept only the in-frame ones, dropping some. The data contain a few hundred thousand clones, around 86% of them seen just once; the ten biggest clones take up 2.5% to 3.5%. The sequencing input was peripheral blood. These receptor sequences come from a human donor in a cohort sampled during active COVID-19. The CDR3 runs from the conserved cysteine through the conserved F or W. Fields, in order: CDR3 protein, J gene, V gene.

CDR3aa: CASSLNWDRSYEQYF
j_gene: TRBJ2-7
v_gene: TRBV11-3

CDR3aa: CAWSAELQGNSPLHF
j_gene: TRBJ1-6
v_gene: TRBV30

CDR3aa: CASSLQGSGTEAFF
j_gene: TRBJ1-1
v_gene: TRBV5-1

CDR3aa: CASRRDEQYF
j_gene: TRBJ2-7
v_gene: TRBV28

CDR3aa: CASSHTGGGDYEQYF
j_gene: TRBJ2-7
v_gene: TRBV7-3

CDR3aa: CASSPRLGSTDTQYF
j_gene: TRBJ2-3
v_gene: TRBV7-9

CDR3aa: CASTEDRGWTEAFF
j_gene: TRBJ1-1
v_gene: TRBV19

CDR3aa: CASSPRDYYNEQFF
j_gene: TRBJ2-1
v_gene: TRBV3-1/TRBV3-2

CDR3aa: CATSRVGEANTIYF
j_gene: TRBJ1-3
v_gene: TRBV15

CDR3aa: CASSSAIPGLVPFF
j_gene: TRBJ2-1
v_gene: TRBV7-2

CDR3aa: CASSLYRGYNEQFF
j_gene: TRBJ2-1
v_gene: TRBV27

CDR3aa: CASSQLLASRREYEQYF
j_gene: TRBJ2-7
v_gene: TRBV4-1

CDR3aa: CASSYRQRGGSSETQYF
j_gene: TRBJ2-5
v_gene: TRBV6-2/TRBV6-3

CDR3aa: CATSEGRRTYEQYF
j_gene: TRBJ2-7
v_gene: TRBV24-1

CDR3aa: CASSFGDRAMDTQYF
j_gene: TRBJ2-3
v_gene: TRBV28

CDR3aa: CATSRVVGGTQYF
j_gene: TRBJ2-3
v_gene: TRBV15

CDR3aa: CASSNLNNQPQHF
j_gene: TRBJ1-5
v_gene: TRBV19

CDR3aa: CASSLDRVPYEQYF
j_gene: TRBJ2-7
v_gene: TRBV5-4

CDR3aa: CASSPVDRSTDTQYF
j_gene: TRBJ2-3
v_gene: TRBV18

CDR3aa: CASSDNRDTDTQYF
j_gene: TRBJ2-3
v_gene: TRBV2

CDR3aa: CASNVRQVNNGYTF
j_gene: TRBJ1-2
v_gene: TRBV2

CDR3aa: CASSLNAFKAFF
j_gene: TRBJ1-1
v_gene: TRBV7-9

CDR3aa: CASSLPESNYGYTF
j_gene: TRBJ1-2
v_gene: TRBV7-9

CDR3aa: CASSLGRDRVRRAKNIQYF
j_gene: TRBJ2-4
v_gene: TRBV5-1

CDR3aa: CASSSGLAETDTQYF
j_gene: TRBJ2-3
v_gene: TRBV7-3

CDR3aa: CASSLGGEVTEAFF
j_gene: TRBJ1-1
v_gene: TRBV5-1

CDR3aa: CASSLAVGGQFF
j_gene: TRBJ2-1
v_gene: TRBV11-2

CDR3aa: CASSDRGLYSPLHF
j_gene: TRBJ1-6
v_gene: TRBV25-1

CDR3aa: CASRRTGASSGANVLTF
j_gene: TRBJ2-6
v_gene: TRBV2

CDR3aa: CASSGGSGRPWDTQYF
j_gene: TRBJ2-3
v_gene: TRBV2

CDR3aa: CASSLLADQETQYF
j_gene: TRBJ2-5
v_gene: TRBV5-6

CDR3aa: CASSLNVAADTQYF
j_gene: TRBJ2-3
v_gene: TRBV5-1

CDR3aa: CASEFQGGDQPQHF
j_gene: TRBJ1-5
v_gene: TRBV2

CDR3aa: CASSHLRNHYGYTF
j_gene: TRBJ1-2
v_gene: TRBV3-1/TRBV3-2

CDR3aa: CASSSLYPNTVWTTNEQFF
j_gene: TRBJ2-1
v_gene: TRBV28

CDR3aa: CASSQGHRANYGYTF
j_gene: TRBJ1-2
v_gene: TRBV4-1

CDR3aa: CASSQRFPGLAGQETQYF
j_gene: TRBJ2-5
v_gene: TRBV3-1/TRBV3-2

CDR3aa: CASSSGQDKETQYF
j_gene: TRBJ2-5
v_gene: TRBV27

CDR3aa: CASSLPQSLGQGYGYTF
j_gene: TRBJ1-2
v_gene: TRBV5-6

CDR3aa: CASRLDKGTDTQYF
j_gene: TRBJ2-3
v_gene: TRBV5-4

CDR3aa: CASRTSGDYEQYF
j_gene: TRBJ2-7
v_gene: TRBV6-5

CDR3aa: CASSEGHASGANVLTF
j_gene: TRBJ2-6
v_gene: TRBV19

CDR3aa: CSVEDGDRVNGYTF
j_gene: TRBJ1-2
v_gene: TRBV29-1

CDR3aa: CATRPNLAYNEQFF
j_gene: TRBJ2-1
v_gene: TRBV28

CDR3aa: CASSSEQDTGELFF
j_gene: TRBJ2-2
v_gene: TRBV5-4

CDR3aa: CASREGDTEETQYF
j_gene: TRBJ2-5
v_gene: TRBV28

CDR3aa: CASSDPDRYNSPLHF
j_gene: TRBJ1-6
v_gene: TRBV6-4

CDR3aa: CASSLGGRNSPLHF
j_gene: TRBJ1-6
v_gene: TRBV5-6

CDR3aa: CAWSETGSGEQFF
j_gene: TRBJ2-1
v_gene: TRBV30

CDR3aa: CASSGPRGREETQYF
j_gene: TRBJ2-5
v_gene: TRBV9

CDR3aa: CASSLNRWAFF
j_gene: TRBJ1-1
v_gene: TRBV28